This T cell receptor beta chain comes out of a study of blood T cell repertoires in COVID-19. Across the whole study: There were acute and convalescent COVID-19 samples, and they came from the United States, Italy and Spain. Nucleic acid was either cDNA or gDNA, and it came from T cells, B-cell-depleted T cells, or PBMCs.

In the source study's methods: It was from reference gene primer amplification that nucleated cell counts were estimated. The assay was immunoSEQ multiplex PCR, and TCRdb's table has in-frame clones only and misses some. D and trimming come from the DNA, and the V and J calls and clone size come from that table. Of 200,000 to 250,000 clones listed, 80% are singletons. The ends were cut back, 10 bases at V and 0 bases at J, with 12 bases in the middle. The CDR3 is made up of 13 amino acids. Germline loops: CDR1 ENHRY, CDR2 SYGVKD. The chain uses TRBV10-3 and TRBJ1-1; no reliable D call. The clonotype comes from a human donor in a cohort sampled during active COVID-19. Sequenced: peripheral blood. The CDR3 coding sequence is TGTGCCACGGGGAAGGAGATGAACACTGAAGCTTTCTTT. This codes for CATGKEMNTEAFF.